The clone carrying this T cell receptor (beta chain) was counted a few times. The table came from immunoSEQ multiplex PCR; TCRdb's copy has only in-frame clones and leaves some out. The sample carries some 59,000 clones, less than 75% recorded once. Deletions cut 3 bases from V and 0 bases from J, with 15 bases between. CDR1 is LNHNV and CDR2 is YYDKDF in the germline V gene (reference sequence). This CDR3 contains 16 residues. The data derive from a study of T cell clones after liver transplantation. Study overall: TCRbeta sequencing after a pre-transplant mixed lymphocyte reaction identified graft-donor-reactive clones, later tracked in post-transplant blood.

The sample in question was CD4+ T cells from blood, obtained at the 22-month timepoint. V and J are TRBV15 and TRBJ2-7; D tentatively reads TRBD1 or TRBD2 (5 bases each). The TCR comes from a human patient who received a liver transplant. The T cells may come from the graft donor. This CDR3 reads CATSSIAWGSSYEQYF. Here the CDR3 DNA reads TGTGCCACCAGCAGCATAGCGTGGGGGAGCTCCTACGAGCAGTACTTC.